These T cell receptor beta chains were read from a single sample in a study of low-dose radiotherapy and immunotherapy resistance in tumors. Using its own MiXCR run on the reads, TCRdb lists one record per CDR3 protein. Among 30,000 or so distinct CDR3 sequences listed, 45% to 50% were seen once. The sample consisted of PBMCs, taken after low-dose radiotherapy plus immunotherapy. These receptors came from a male donor with gallbladder cancer. Each CDR3 is given with its conserved first and last residue. D genes are given only for firm matches. The listing skips clone size in some rows; elsewhere it reads once, few, many or a size class.

.,15,TRBJ1-3,.,TRBV11-2,TGTGCCAGCAGCTTCCTAGCAGGGATCGGAAACACCATATATTTT,CASSFLAGIGNTIYF
.,15,TRBJ2-5,TRBD2,TRBV9,TGTGCCAGCAGCGTAGGGACTAGCCCCTTGGAGACCCAGTACTTC,CASSVGTSPLETQYF
few,15,TRBJ2-3,TRBD2,TRBV6-4,TGTGCCAGCAGACCTACAGCGGGGGGGCCCGATACGCAGTATTTT,CASRPTAGGPDTQYF
many,17,TRBJ2-7,TRBD2,TRBV24-1,TGTGCCACCAGTGATTTGCAAGCGGGGGGGACAGCCTACGAGCAGTACTTC,CATSDLQAGGTAYEQYF
few,13,TRBJ2-7,TRBD1,TRBV19,TGTGCCAGTAGCACCGTACAGGGGGCCGAGCAGTACTTC,CASSTVQGAEQYF
many,12,TRBJ2-3,.,TRBV14,TGTGCCAGCAGCGTCCGAAGGGATACGCAGTATTTT,CASSVRRDTQYF
medium-sized,10,TRBJ2-7,.,TRBV5-1,TGCGCCAGCGATTTCTACGAGCAGTACTTC,CASDFYEQYF
many,15,TRBJ2-7,TRBD2,TRBV9,TGTGCCAGCAGCGTCAATAGCGGGGGGGTAAACGAGCAGTACTTC,CASSVNSGGVNEQYF
many,15,TRBJ2-3,TRBD1,TRBV20-1,TGCAGTGCCAGCCCCGGGACAGGCTATACAGATACGCAGTATTTT,CSASPGTGYTDTQYF
once,12,TRBJ2-4,.,TRBV6-1,TGTGCCAGCAGGGATCCGGGCCGCATTCAGTACTTC,CASRDPGRIQYF
.,15,TRBJ2-7,TRBD2,TRBV11-3,TGTGCCAGCAGCTTTTCAGCGGGGATGTCCTACGAGCAGTACTTC,CASSFSAGMSYEQYF
.,15,TRBJ2-3,.,TRBV29-1,TGCAGCGTTAAATCTTGGGGGATAGTAGCAGATACGCAGTATTTT,CSVKSWGIVADTQYF
.,14,TRBJ2-2,.,TRBV11-2,TGTGCCAGCAGCTATTCAGGAAACACCGGGGAGCTGTTTTTT,CASSYSGNTGELFF
.,15,TRBJ2-7,.,TRBV5-1,TGCGCCAGCAGCCCAGGTATAGGACAGCTCTACGAGCAGTACTTC,CASSPGIGQLYEQYF
medium-sized,13,TRBJ1-2,TRBD1,TRBV2,TGTGCCAGCAGGCCGACAGGGGTCTATGGCTACACCTTC,CASRPTGVYGYTF
.,15,TRBJ1-6,.,TRBV28,TGTGCCAGCAGTGCGCAAGGACAGTATAATTCACCCCTCCACTTT,CASSAQGQYNSPLHF
.,15,TRBJ1-2,.,TRBV5-3,TGTGCCAGCAGCGGAGGAGCCACGTTTAACTATGGCTACACCTTC,CASSGGATFNYGYTF
medium-sized,15,TRBJ2-7,.,TRBV6-2/TRBV6-3,TGTGCCAGCAGTGAAAGACCCATGAGCTCCTACGAGCAGTACTTC,CASSERPMSSYEQYF
many,14,TRBJ2-2,.,TRBV7-9,TGTGCCAGCAGCCAGAATCGAGGGCCCGGGGAGCTGTTTTTT,CASSQNRGPGELFF
many,13,TRBJ2-5,.,TRBV7-2,TGTGCCAGCAGCTTAGGGGAACGGGAGACCCAGTACTTC,CASSLGERETQYF
.,16,TRBJ2-1,TRBD1,TRBV5-4,TGTGCCAGCAGCGGTTCCGGGACAGGGACCTACAATGAGCAGTTCTTC,CASSGSGTGTYNEQFF
few,18,TRBJ2-5,TRBD2,TRBV5-6,TGTGCCAGCAGCTCATTACGTCGACTAGCGGGAGTACAAGAGACCCAGTACTTC,CASSSLRRLAGVQETQYF
.,15,TRBJ2-3,.,TRBV11-2,TGTGCCAGCAGCTCCTCCCCGGCTCCGACAGATACGCAGTATTTT,CASSSSPAPTDTQYF
.,18,TRBJ2-7,TRBD1,TRBV6-5,TGTGCCAACACCCCACAGGGGGCGGGTTGGCTAGGGGCCTACGAGCAGTACTTC,CANTPQGAGWLGAYEQYF
.,18,TRBJ2-1,.,TRBV14,TGTGCCAGCAGCCAAGATCTGTTTTGGCGGGGAAAATACAATGAGCAGTTCTTC,CASSQDLFWRGKYNEQFF
.,14,TRBJ2-1,TRBD2,TRBV19,TGTGCCAGTAGTTCTAGCGGGGGGTCCGGGGAGCAGTTCTTC,CASSSSGGSGEQFF
few,12,TRBJ2-1,TRBD1,TRBV6-1,TGTGCCAGCAGGTTCACGGACAGGGTCCCGTTCTTC,CASRFTDRVPFF
many,16,TRBJ2-2,.,TRBV5-1,TGCGCCAGCAGCATAGGGACGGGGAAAGGAACCGGGGAGCTGTTTTTT,CASSIGTGKGTGELFF
.,13,TRBJ2-3,.,TRBV12-5,TGTGCTAGTGGTTTGACTAGCACAGATACGCAGTATTTT,CASGLTSTDTQYF